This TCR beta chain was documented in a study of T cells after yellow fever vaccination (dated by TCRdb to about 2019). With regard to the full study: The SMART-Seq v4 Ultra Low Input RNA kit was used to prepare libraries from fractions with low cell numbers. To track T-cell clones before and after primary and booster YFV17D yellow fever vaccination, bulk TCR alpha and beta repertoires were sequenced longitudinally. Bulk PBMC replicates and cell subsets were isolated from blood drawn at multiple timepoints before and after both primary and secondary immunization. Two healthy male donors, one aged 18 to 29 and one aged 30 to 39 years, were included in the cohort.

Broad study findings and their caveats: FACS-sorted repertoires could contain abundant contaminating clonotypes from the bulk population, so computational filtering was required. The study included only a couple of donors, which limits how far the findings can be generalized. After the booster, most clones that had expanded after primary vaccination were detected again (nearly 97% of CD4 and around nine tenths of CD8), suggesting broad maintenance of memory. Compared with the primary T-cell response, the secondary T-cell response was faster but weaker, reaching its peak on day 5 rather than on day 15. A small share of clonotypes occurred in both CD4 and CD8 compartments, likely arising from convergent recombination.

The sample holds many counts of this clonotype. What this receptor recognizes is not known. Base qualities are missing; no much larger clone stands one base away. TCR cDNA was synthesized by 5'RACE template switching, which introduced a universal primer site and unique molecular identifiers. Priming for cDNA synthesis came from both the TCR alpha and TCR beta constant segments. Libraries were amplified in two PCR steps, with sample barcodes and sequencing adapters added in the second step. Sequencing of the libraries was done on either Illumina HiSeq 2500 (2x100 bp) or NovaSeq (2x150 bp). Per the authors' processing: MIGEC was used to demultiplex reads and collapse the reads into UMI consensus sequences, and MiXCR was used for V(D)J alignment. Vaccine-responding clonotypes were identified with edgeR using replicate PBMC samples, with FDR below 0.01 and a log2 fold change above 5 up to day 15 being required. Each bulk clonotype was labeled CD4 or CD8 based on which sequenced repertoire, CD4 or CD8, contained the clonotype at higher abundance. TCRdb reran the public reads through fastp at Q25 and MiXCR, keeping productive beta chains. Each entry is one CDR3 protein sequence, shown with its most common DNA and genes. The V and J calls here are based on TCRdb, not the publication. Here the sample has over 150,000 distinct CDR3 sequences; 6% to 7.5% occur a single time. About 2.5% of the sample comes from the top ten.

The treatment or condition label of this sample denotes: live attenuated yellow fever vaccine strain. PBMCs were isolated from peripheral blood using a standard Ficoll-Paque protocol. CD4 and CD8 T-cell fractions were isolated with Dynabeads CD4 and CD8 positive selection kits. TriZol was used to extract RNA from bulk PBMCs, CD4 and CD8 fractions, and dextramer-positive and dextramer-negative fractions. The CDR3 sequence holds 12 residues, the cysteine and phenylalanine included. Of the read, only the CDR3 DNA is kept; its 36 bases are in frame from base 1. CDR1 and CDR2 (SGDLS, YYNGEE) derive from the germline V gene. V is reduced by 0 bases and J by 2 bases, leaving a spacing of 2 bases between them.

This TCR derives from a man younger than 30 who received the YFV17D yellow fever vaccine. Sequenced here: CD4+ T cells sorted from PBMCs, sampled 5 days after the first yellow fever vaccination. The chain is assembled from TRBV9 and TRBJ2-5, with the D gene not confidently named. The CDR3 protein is CASSVEQETQYF. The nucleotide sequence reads TGTGCCAGCAGCGTAGAGCAAGAGACCCAGTACTTC.